This entry is about one T cell receptor beta chain. No antigen is known for it. The sample originates from a study of cytomegalovirus exposure and HLA in healthy donors. Whole-study results and caveats: In a later analysis, a genetic analysis reported fewer productive-TCR N-insertions in an Asian-associated ancestry cluster than the cohort average.

PCR was performed using 60 Vbeta and 13 Jbeta primers. The protocol was immunoSEQ multiplex PCR, while the TCRdb copy is restricted to in-frame clones and leaves out a portion. The sample lists 85,000 to 120,000 clones, approximately 82% occurring once. V lost 5 bases to trimming and J lost 0 bases, with 12 bases between them. This CDR3 comprises 15 residues. The germline V gene encodes CDR1 SGHRS and CDR2 YFSETQ. The TCR comes from a man in his forties in good health and CMV-seronegative. Sample: PBMCs. The rearrangement uses TRBV5-1 and TRBJ2-1, with a tentative D call TRBD2 (5 bases). The CDR3 DNA sequence: TGCGCCAGCAGAGAGGGCGGTAGCTCCTACAATGAGCAGTTCTTC. Translating it yields CASREGGSSYNEQFF.